These 17 T cell receptor beta chains were all obtained from the same sample, sequenced in a study of T-cell reconstitution after alpha-beta-depleted transplantation in children. TCRbeta library preparation incorporated unique molecular identifiers. One entry per CDR3 protein results from TCRdb running MiXCR on the PCR reads. The sample contains about 98,000 distinct CDR3 sequences, around a quarter of which appear only once. This specimen was PBMCs, taken before TCRalphabeta/CD19-depleted stem cell transplant. These receptors originate from a boy between 2 and 10 years old with acute lymphoblastic leukemia, due to receive a stem cell transplant.

This clonotype came up many times. The genes are TRBV7-6 and TRBJ2-7, with D tentatively TRBD2 (6 bases). The germline CDR1 and CDR2 sequences are SGHVS and FNYEAQ. The V end was cut by 3 bases, the J end by 4 bases, with 22 bases between. The CDR3 is 17 residues long. CDR3 residues: CASSFAPLSGGTYEQYF. CDR3 nucleotide sequence: TGTGCCAGCAGCTTCGCCCCCCTTAGCGGAGGGACTTACGAGCAGTACTTC.

In its sample, this clonotype was seen a few times. This sequence joins TRBV7-2 and TRBJ2-2, with 7 bases that match TRBD2. The CDR3 runs to 17 residues. The germline gives CDR1 SGHTA, CDR2 FQGNSA. The ends lost 5 bases at V and 6 bases at J; junction bases unmatched: 15. The CDR3 DNA follows: TGTGCCAGCAGCACCCGAGGACTGACCCGGGGGGCCGGGGAGCTGTTTTTT. It translates to CASSTRGLTRGAGELFF. Combining the CDR3 with reference TRBV7-2 and TRBJ2-2 gives the whole variable domain GAGVSQSPSNKVTEKGKDVELRCDPISGHTALYWYRQSLGQGLEFLIYFQGNSAPDKSGLPSDRFSAERTGGSVSTLTIQRTQQEDSAVYLCASSTRGLTRGAGELFFGEGSRLTVL.

V usage is TRBV7-9 and J usage is TRBJ2-1, with 7 positions matching TRBD2. CDR3 size: 15 residues. Per the germline V gene, CDR1 is SEHNR and CDR2 is FQNEAQ (reference sequence). J lost 8 bases, V lost 1 base, and 8 bases had no gene match. This CDR3 is CASSLVSGRGDEQFF. In DNA form, the CDR3 reads TGTGCCAGCAGCTTAGTTAGCGGGCGCGGAGATGAGCAGTTCTTC. Drawing the rest from reference TRBV7-9 and TRBJ2-1, the complete variable domain is DTGVSQNPRHKITKRGQNVTFRCDPISEHNRLYWYRQTLGQGPEFLTYFQNEAQLEKSRLLSDRFSAERPKGSFSTLEIQRTEQGDSAMYLCASSLVSGRGDEQFFGPGTRLTVL.

The rearrangement joins TRBV20-1 to TRBJ2-4; TRBD1 matches at 11 bases. Germline loops: CDR1 DFQATT, CDR2 SNEGSKA (reference sequence). With V trimmed by 5 bases and J by 6 bases, 6 bases remained unmatched. There are 14 residues in the CDR3. The CDR3 is CSAEGGQGGNIQYF. In nucleotides, the CDR3 is TGCAGTGCTGAGGGGGGACAGGGGGGAAACATTCAGTACTTC.

This clonotype showed up just a few times. V is TRBV11-2 and J is TRBJ2-3, with 9 nucleotides matching TRBD1. CDR1 and CDR2 from the germline V gene are SGHAT and FQNNGV. The CDR3 runs 16 residues. V lost 5 bases to trimming and J lost 5 bases; unmatched junction nucleotides: 11. CDR3 protein: CASSRLGQGVGDTQYF. The CDR3 region has the DNA TGTGCCAGCAGCCGACTGGGACAGGGTGTGGGAGATACGCAGTATTTT. Full variable domain (missing parts from reference TRBV11-2 and TRBJ2-3): EAGVAQSPRYKIIEKRQSVAFWCNPISGHATLYWYQQILGQGPKLLIQFQNNGVVDDSQLPKDRFSAERLKGVDSTLKIQPAKLEDSAVYLCASSRLGQGVGDTQYFGPGTRLTVL.

This clonotype was observed a handful of times. The rearrangement uses TRBV28 and TRBJ2-7; D possibly corresponds to TRBD1 (6 bases). The CDR3 is 14 residues long. The germline V gene has CDR1 MDHEN and CDR2 SYDVKM. The V end lost 5 bases, the J end lost 6 bases, and 17 bases lay between the germline ends. The CDR3 region has the DNA TGTGCCAGCAGTACAGGGTTAGGGGTAGGCGAGCAGTACTTC. This codes for CASSTGLGVGEQYF. Combining the CDR3 with reference TRBV28 and TRBJ2-7 gives the whole variable domain DVKVTQSSRYLVKRTGEKVFLECVQDMDHENMFWYRQDPGLGLRLIYFSYDVKMKEKGDIPEGYSVSREKKERFSLILESASTNQTSMYLCASSTGLGVGEQYFGPGTRLTVT.

This clonotype was counted at least ten times. This chain joins TRBV11-2 and TRBJ2-2; D perhaps matches TRBD2 (6 bases). The CDR3 sequence is 15 residues long. The ends were cut back, 5 bases at V and 3 bases at J, with 13 bases in the middle. Germline lookup yields CDR1 SGHAT and CDR2 FQNNGV. CDR3 coding DNA: TGTGCCAGCAGCCCCCCGCCGGGAGACACCGGGGAGCTGTTTTTT. It encodes CASSPPPGDTGELFF.

A few counts support this clonotype. The V gene is TRBV12-3 or TRBV12-4, the J gene TRBJ1-4; the D gene is possibly TRBD1 (6 bases). The CDR3 totals 13 residues. Trimming took off 7 bases at V and 7 bases at J, with 13 bases between the two ends. The CDR3 sequence: CASTRGHSEKLFF. CDR3 in DNA: TGTGCCAGCACCCGGGGACATTCTGAAAAACTGTTTTTT.

This clonotype was counted a few times. The V and J genes are TRBV12-3 or TRBV12-4 and TRBJ2-5; 12 bases align to TRBD2. V trimming: 5 bases; J trimming: 3 bases; junction bases outside the gene matches: 4. The CDR3 loop spans 15 amino acids. Here the CDR3 DNA reads TGTGCCAGCAGTCCCCGGACTAGCGGGAAAGAGACCCAGTACTTC. It codes for CASSPRTSGKETQYF.

The rearrangement joins TRBV12-3 or TRBV12-4 to TRBJ1-5, with D perhaps TRBD1 (6 bases). With 1 base removed from V and 7 bases from J, the gap between germline ends came to 11 bases. The CDR3 consists of 14 residues. Here the CDR3 DNA reads TGTGCCAGCAGTTTAGGCCAGGGGCGGCAGCCCCAGCATTTT. It encodes CASSLGQGRQPQHF.

J is TRBJ1-1 and V is TRBV5-1; D call uncertain. Germline V gene sequence: CDR1 SGHRS, CDR2 YFSETQ. The CDR3 consists of 13 residues. With 2 bases removed from V and 1 base from J, the gap between germline ends came to 6 bases. The CDR3 protein is CASSFKRNTEAFF. The CDR3, as DNA: TGCGCCAGCAGCTTCAAGAGGAACACTGAAGCTTTCTTT.

This rearrangement joins TRBV7-9 to TRBJ1-2, with a tentative D call TRBD1 (5 bases). The V and J ends lost 5 bases and 4 bases respectively, with 17 bases between them. There are 15 residues in the CDR3. Germline loops: CDR1 SEHNR, CDR2 FQNEAQ (reference sequence). The chain's CDR3 is CASSPMGVTGYGYTF. The CDR3 nucleotides are TGTGCCAGCAGCCCGATGGGGGTAACGGGCTATGGCTACACCTTC.

This clonotype has at least ten counts. This rearrangement joins TRBV11-2 to TRBJ2-5, with 7 bases matching TRBD1. This CDR3 is 13 amino acids long. The junction had 4 bases not matched to a gene; V was cut back by 5 bases and J by 4 bases. Germline CDR1 and CDR2: SGHAT and FQNNGV. The CDR3 is CASSGQVSETQYF. In DNA, the CDR3 is TGTGCCAGCAGCGGACAGGTATCAGAGACCCAGTACTTC. Supplemented by reference TRBV11-2 and TRBJ2-5, the full variable domain reads EAGVAQSPRYKIIEKRQSVAFWCNPISGHATLYWYQQILGQGPKLLIQFQNNGVVDDSQLPKDRFSAERLKGVDSTLKIQPAKLEDSAVYLCASSGQVSETQYFGPGTRLLVL.

This clonotype was seen a handful of times. The V and J genes are TRBV7-3 and TRBJ2-1; D not certain. Germline-derived CDR1 and CDR2 are SGHTA and FQGTGA. V lost 1 base and J 2 bases, leaving 9 bases between the germline ends. The CDR3 has 15 amino acids. CDR3 sequence reads: CASSLRGLAYNEQFF. CDR3 DNA sequence: TGTGCCAGCAGCTTAAGGGGATTGGCCTACAATGAGCAGTTCTTC. Full variable domain (rest looked up from reference TRBV7-3 and TRBJ2-1): GAGVSQTPSNKVTEKGKYVELRCDPISGHTALYWYRQSLGQGPEFLIYFQGTGAADDSGLPNDRFFAVRPEGSVSTLKIQRTERGDSAVYLCASSLRGLAYNEQFFGPGTRLTVL.

The chain is built from TRBV6-5 and TRBJ2-1; 10 bases agree with TRBD2. V was pared by 2 bases and J by 3 bases, with 4 bases of the junction left unmatched. The CDR3 extends over 16 amino acids. The germline V gene has CDR1 MNHEY and CDR2 SVGAGI. The CDR3 reads CASSYTSSGSYNEQFF. CDR3 nucleotides: TGTGCCAGCAGTTACACATCTAGCGGGAGCTACAATGAGCAGTTCTTC.

In its sample, this clonotype was seen many times. The J gene is TRBJ2-4, the V gene TRBV5-1; D gene ambiguous. V was pared by 0 bases and J by 0 bases, with 4 bases between. Germline CDR1 is SGHRS and CDR2 is YFSETQ. CDR3 size: 14 residues. The CDR3 nucleotides read TGCGCCAGCAGCTTGGACAGAGCCAAAAACATTCAGTACTTC. As protein: CASSLDRAKNIQYF.

This sequence joins TRBV28 and TRBJ2-5; D is ambiguous. Germline CDR1 is MDHEN and CDR2 is SYDVKM. The CDR3 totals 17 residues. V gave up 6 bases and J gave up 4 bases, with 24 bases separating them. In DNA form, the CDR3 reads TGTGCCAGCAGCTTCAACCCCAGGTACCCAATAGGAGAGACCCAGTACTTC. This codes for CASSFNPRYPIGETQYF.